The 17 T cell receptor beta chains listed next were all sequenced from one sample in a study of cytotoxic CD8 clonotypes in ibrutinib-treated CLL. Profiled with immunoSEQ multiplex PCR; TCRdb holds only in-frame clones, not every one. The table records about 130,000 clones, roughly 88% of them present only once. The sequences come from PBMCs, collected after 24 months of ibrutinib treatment. The receptor source for this set is a human donor with chronic lymphocytic leukemia.

This chain joins TRBV19 and TRBJ1-4; TRBD1 agrees at 7 bases. In germline, CDR1 is LNHDA, CDR2 SQIVND (reference sequence). V was pared by 3 bases and J by 3 bases, with 4 bases of the junction left unmatched. The CDR3 has 15 residues. CDR3 nucleotides: TGTGCCAGTAGTATCTTCCAGGGGGCTAATGAAAAACTGTTTTTT. Translation: CASSIFQGANEKLFF.

V is TRBV5-4 and J is TRBJ1-3, with D unresolved. The length of the CDR3 is 15 residues. The ends were cut back, 4 bases at V and 4 bases at J, with 15 bases in the middle. Germline CDR1 is SGHNT and CDR2 is YYREEE (reference sequence). The DNA for the CDR3 is TGTGCCAGCAGCACAAAGGATGGGTCCGGAAACACCATATATTTT. It translates to CASSTKDGSGNTIYF.

The chain combines TRBV6-1 with TRBJ1-2; D might be TRBD1 (6 bases). V lost 8 bases and J lost 4, with 17 bases in between. Germline CDR1 reads MNHNS; CDR2 reads SASEGT. The CDR3 totals 14 residues. The CDR3 is CASGRDTRFYGYTF. CDR3 bases: TGTGCCAGCGGACGGGACACCAGATTCTATGGCTACACCTTC.

This chain joins TRBV27 and TRBJ2-2; TRBD2 matches 15 bases. V trimming: 5 bases; J trimming: 6 bases; junction bases outside the gene matches: 4. Germline V gene sequence: CDR1 MNHEY, CDR2 SMNVEV (reference sequence). CDR3 length equals 16 residues. CDR3 bases: TGTGCCAGCAGTCCATGGACTAGCGGGAGGGCCGGGGAGCTGTTTTTT. This encodes CASSPWTSGRAGELFF.

The V and J genes are TRBV9 and TRBJ2-5; maybe TRBD1 (5 bases). With the DNA end fitting TRBJ2-7 better, the J assignment may be wrong. Germline CDR1 and CDR2: SGDLS and YYNGEE. The CDR3 loop spans 14 amino acids. CDR3 sequence: CASSVRGEPYEQYF. In DNA form, the CDR3 reads TGTGCCAGCAGCGTAAGGGGCGAGCCCTACGAGCAGTACTTC.

The chain is built from TRBV6-4 and TRBJ1-1, with D possibly matching TRBD1 (6 bases). Per germline, CDR1 MRHNA and CDR2 SNTAGT. The CDR3 runs 13 residues. CDR3 sequence reads: CAKRGLCGTEAFF. Here the CDR3 DNA reads TGTGCAAAGCGGGGGCTCTGTGGCACTGAAGCTTTCTTT.

The CDR3 sequence is CASSPPSRETQYF. In nucleotides, the CDR3 is TGTGCCAGCTCACCACCATCTCGGGAGACCCAGTACTTC. The V gene is TRBV18, the J gene TRBJ2-5; D is uncertain. V dropped 0 bases and J dropped 5 bases, with 7 bases sitting between them. Germline assignment: CDR1 KGHSH and CDR2 LQKENI. The CDR3 totals 13 residues.

The rearrangement links TRBV7-9 to TRBJ2-3, with 8 nucleotides matching TRBD1. V trimming: 5 bases; J trimming: 2 bases; junction bases outside the gene matches: 6. The CDR3 is 15 residues long. CDR1 and CDR2 (germline): SEHNR, FQNEAQ (reference sequence). CDR3 residues: CASSLTDRATDTQYF. CDR3 bases: TGTGCCAGCAGCCTGACGGACAGGGCCACAGATACGCAGTATTTT.

V is TRBV5-1 and J is TRBJ2-2; 9 positions match TRBD2. Germline CDR1 reads SGHRS; CDR2 reads YFSETQ. V was pared by 2 bases and J by 3 bases, with 8 bases of the junction left unmatched. The CDR3 runs to 17 residues. The CDR3 loop is CASSLGREGVHTGELFF. CDR3 nucleotides: TGCGCCAGCAGCTTAGGGCGGGAGGGCGTGCACACCGGGGAGCTGTTTTTT.

This clone was seen only once. The chain combines TRBV7-6 with TRBJ2-3; TRBD2 agrees at 7 bases. In germline, CDR1 is SGHVS, CDR2 FNYEAQ. The CDR3 has 13 residues. The junction had 4 bases not matched to a gene; V was cut back by 5 bases and J by 5 bases. The CDR3 here is CASSPREGDTQYF. In DNA form, the CDR3 reads TGTGCCAGCAGCCCCAGGGAGGGAGATACGCAGTATTTT.

The chain joins TRBV18 to TRBJ1-3; TRBD1 matches 7 bases. The CDR3 has 20 residues. The germline gives CDR1 KGHSH, CDR2 LQKENI. After removal of 5 bases from V and 3 bases from J, the junction contained 22 bases not matched to a gene. The CDR3 region is CASSTDWTGPRRTGGNTIYF. The CDR3 DNA is TGTGCCAGCTCAACGGATTGGACAGGCCCACGCAGGACGGGTGGAAACACCATATATTTT.

The chain joins TRBV9 to TRBJ2-7; D uncertain. Germline loops: CDR1 SGDLS, CDR2 YYNGEE. Trimming cost V 0 bases and J 5 bases, with 21 bases left between them. This CDR3 has 17 residues. The CDR3 loop is CASSVEDNPNTYDEQYF. The CDR3 nucleotides read TGTGCCAGCAGCGTAGAAGACAACCCAAATACCTACGACGAGCAGTACTTC.

V usage is TRBV7-9 and J usage is TRBJ1-1, with D uncertain. Germline V gene data show CDR1 as SEHNR and CDR2 as FQNEAQ (reference sequence). This CDR3 spans 15 amino acids. The germline V and J ends were trimmed by 3 bases and 1 base, with 12 bases remaining between them. The CDR3 bases are TGTGCCAGCAGCTTGACAAGACCCTCGAACACTGAAGCTTTCTTT. It specifies CASSLTRPSNTEAFF. The variable domain in full, completed from reference TRBV7-9 and TRBJ1-1, reads DTGVSQNPRHKITKRGQNVTFRCDPISEHNRLYWYRQTLGQGPEFLTYFQNEAQLEKSRLLSDRFSAERPKGSFSTLEIQRTEQGDSAMYLCASSLTRPSNTEAFFGQGTRLTVV.

The CDR3 DNA reads as TGTGCCAGCAGCTTAGCGGCAGCAAACTCTGGAAACACCATATATTTT. Translation gives CASSLAAANSGNTIYF. The chain joins TRBV7-9 to TRBJ1-3; D is ambiguous. The CDR3 extends over 16 amino acids. Trimming cost V 0 bases and J 0 bases, with 9 bases left between them. The V gene's germline CDR1 is SEHNR and CDR2 FQNEAQ (reference sequence).

The V and J genes are TRBV27 and TRBJ2-1, with 9 bases fitting TRBD2. After removal of 5 bases from V and 6 bases from J, the junction contained 5 bases not matched to a gene. CDR1 is MNHEY and CDR2 is SMNVEV in the germline V gene (reference sequence). The CDR3 runs to 14 residues. In DNA form, the CDR3 reads TGTGCCAGCAGTCATAGCGGGAGTTCCAATGAGCAGTTCTTC. It specifies CASSHSGSSNEQFF.

The genes are TRBV7-2 and TRBJ1-3; a possible D gene is TRBD1 (6 bases). V lost 9 bases and J lost 3, with 12 bases in between. The CDR3 spans 13 residues. Germline V lookup: CDR1 SGHTA, CDR2 FQGNSA. The CDR3 region has the DNA TGTGCCAGTCGGGGGGCAGATGGAAACACCATATATTTT. As protein: CASRGADGNTIYF.

The chain couples TRBV15 to TRBJ2-7; D unclear. In germline, CDR1 is LNHNV, CDR2 YYDKDF (reference sequence). The CDR3 contains 14 residues. V was trimmed by 5 bases and J by 3 bases, leaving 14 bases between them. In DNA, the CDR3 is TGTGCCACCAGCGTTGAGGTCACCCTCTACGAGCAGTACTTC. Its translation: CATSVEVTLYEQYF.